This record concerns one T cell receptor beta chain sequence. Antigen unknown. This sample is drawn from a study of T cell responses to AZD1222 COVID-19 vaccine. Points from the study as a whole: Reports say nearly half of spike-specific TCRs go after unmutated variant regions. Clonal diversity was possibly underestimated, and white British individuals and females predominated among donors.

The V and J ends lost 1 base and 0 bases respectively, with 4 bases between them. The V gene's germline CDR1 is MNHNS and CDR2 SASEGT. This CDR3 has 15 amino acids. Sequencing used immunoSEQ multiplex PCR; TCRdb keeps in-frame clones, though not all of them. The sample records about 140,000 clones, 80% to 90% being singletons. The TCR sequence derives from an adult in good health. The V call is TRBV6-1, the J call TRBJ2-6; D not certain. The starting material was peripheral blood, obtained on day 0 of AZD1222 vaccination. The chain's CDR3 is CASSEEVSGANVLTF. CDR3 nucleotide sequence: TGTGCCAGCAGTGAAGAGGTCTCTGGGGCCAACGTCCTGACTTTC.